These T cell receptor beta chains were read from a single sample in a study of T cell repertoires in cytomegalovirus infection. TCRdb re-analysed the reads in MiXCR, keeping a single row per CDR3 protein. The sample lists about 740,000 distinct CDR3 sequences, less than 40% occurring once. The specimen sequenced was PBMCs. The receptors shown here come from a human donor in good health (CMV status not recorded). Some clones in this sample may be carry-over from other donors' samples. Both conserved end residues are part of each CDR3. A D gene is named only where the DNA matches it firmly. For some rows the clone size is stated as once, few or many, or as a class when expanded; others skip it.

D gene	V gene	clone size	J gene	CDR3 protein	CDR3 DNA
TRBD2	TRBV5-1	few	TRBJ2-1	CASSLGLAAPNEQFF	TGCGCCAGCAGCTTGGGACTAGCGGCCCCAAATGAGCAGTTCTTC
TRBD2	TRBV28	.	TRBJ2-1	CASSLLAGGPQEQFF	TGTGCCAGCAGTTTACTAGCGGGAGGTCCACAGGAGCAGTTCTTC
.	TRBV7-6	many	TRBJ1-1	CASSAGRGNTEAFF	TGTGCCAGCAGCGCAGGGAGGGGAAACACTGAAGCTTTCTTT
.	TRBV6-1	many	TRBJ1-1	CASRLSDVINTEAFF	TGTGCCAGCAGACTTTCGGACGTAATTAACACTGAAGCTTTCTTT
.	TRBV27	.	TRBJ2-2	CASSLRLNTGELFF	TGTGCCAGCAGTTTACGGCTAAACACCGGGGAGCTGTTTTTT
.	TRBV12-3/TRBV12-4	.	TRBJ2-5	CASTYRQEGTQYF	TGTGCCAGCACCTACAGACAGGAGGGTACCCAGTACTTC
.	TRBV12-3/TRBV12-4	few	TRBJ1-1	CASTSGPSEAFF	TGTGCCAGCACCTCGGGACCCTCTGAAGCTTTCTTT
.	TRBV12-3/TRBV12-4	few	TRBJ1-2	CASGDRQFYGYTF	TGTGCCAGTGGTGACAGGCAATTCTATGGCTACACCTTC
TRBD1	TRBV6-5	few	TRBJ1-2	CASSYSPRGQGYGYTF	TGTGCCAGCAGTTACTCACCGAGGGGGCAAGGCTATGGCTACACCTTC
.	TRBV10-3	.	TRBJ2-2	CAISQSFIPLPGANTGELFF	TGTGCCATCAGTCAATCCTTCATCCCACTTCCGGGGGCCAACACCGGGGAGCTGTTTTTT
.	TRBV5-6	few	TRBJ2-7	CASSRIGGQYF	TGTGCCAGCAGCCGTATTGGAGGGCAGTACTTC
.	TRBV7-2	few	TRBJ2-4	CASSLGLGRGARAKNIQYF	TGTGCCAGCAGCTTAGGGTTGGGACGGGGGGCGCGGGCCAAAAACATTCAGTACTTC
.	TRBV7-9	few	TRBJ1-3	CASSLVEGSTIYF	TGTGCCAGCAGCTTAGTGGAGGGGTCCACCATATATTTT
TRBD2	TRBV7-3	.	TRBJ2-4	CASSSGLAGGENIQYF	TGTGCCAGCAGCTCGGGACTAGCGGGGGGAGAAAACATTCAGTACTTC
.	TRBV28	.	TRBJ2-1	CASSFKGWGERSASNEQFF	TGTGCCAGCAGTTTTAAAGGCTGGGGAGAGAGGAGCGCTTCCAATGAGCAGTTCTTC
.	TRBV19	.	TRBJ2-2	CASNLDRYTGELFF	TGTGCCAGTAACCTTGACCGCTACACCGGGGAGCTGTTTTTT
.	TRBV4-1	.	TRBJ2-3	CASSQETGALLTDTQYF	TGCGCCAGCAGCCAAGAAACAGGCGCTCTCCTCACAGATACGCAGTATTTT
.	TRBV28	few	TRBJ2-7	CASSSGEWEQYF	TGTGCCAGCAGTTCCGGGGAATGGGAGCAGTACTTC
.	TRBV7-9	.	TRBJ1-4	CASSLESTATLSF	TGTGCCAGCAGCTTAGAGTCAACCGCTACCCTCTCTTTT
.	TRBV4-1	.	TRBJ1-4	CASSPSVAGGSEKLFF	TGCGCCAGCAGCCCAAGTGTCGCGGGGGGCAGTGAAAAACTGTTTTTT
.	TRBV20-1	.	TRBJ2-2	CSARDSRSYRSTGELFF	TGCAGTGCTAGAGATAGTCGTAGCTACAGGAGCACCGGGGAGCTGTTTTTT
TRBD2	TRBV5-4	.	TRBJ2-3	CASSPSGSLTDTQYF	TGTGCCAGCAGCCCTAGCGGGAGTCTTACAGATACGCAGTATTTT
.	TRBV7-3	.	TRBJ2-5	CASSLRPGGGETQYF	TGTGCCAGCAGCCTCCGCCCCGGGGGCGGTGAGACCCAGTACTTC